A selection of T cell receptor beta chains follows, all from one sample in a study of shared clonotypes between healthy human individuals. The data were produced by immunoSEQ multiplex PCR, yet TCRdb's version contains in-frame clones alone and is incomplete. Among about 2.1 million clones listed, 93% were seen once. Sequencing was carried out using naive CD8+ T cells from PBMCs. Receptor source: a young man in good health. Some clones in this sample may be carry-over from other donors' samples. Each CDR3 is given with its conserved first and last residue. The D gene is left open where the match is weak. A clone size is listed for some rows: how often the clone was seen (once, few, many), or a class if it is expanded.

TRBD2	.	TRBJ2-1	13	TRBV7-3	TGTGCCAGCAGCTTAACCCTGAGCGGGAAGCAGTTCTTC	CASSLTLSGKQFF
TRBD2	.	TRBJ2-1	17	TRBV11-2	TGTGCCAGCAGCTTAGATAGGAGACTAGCGGGAAGGTTTGAGCAGTTCTTC	CASSLDRRLAGRFEQFF
TRBD2	.	TRBJ2-7	17	TRBV5-1	TGCGCCAGCGGCCCCCGGCTACTAGCGGGAGGATCCTACGAGCAGTACTTC	CASGPRLLAGGSYEQYF
.	.	TRBJ2-7	14	TRBV27	TGTGCCAGCCGCTTCCAGGGAAGAACCTACGAGCAGTACTTC	CASRFQGRTYEQYF
.	.	TRBJ1-5	14	TRBV27	TGTGCCAGCAGCGAGGGGGGATTCAATCAGCCCCAGCATTTT	CASSEGGFNQPQHF
.	.	TRBJ1-1	14	TRBV19	TGTGCCAGTAGTATAGAACCGAGGGGGACTGAAGCTTTCTTT	CASSIEPRGTEAFF
TRBD1	.	TRBJ2-4	17	TRBV27	TGTGCCAGCAGTCCCATCCCCAGGGGGCGAGCCAAAAACATTCAGTACTTC	CASSPIPRGRAKNIQYF
TRBD2	.	TRBJ2-7	15	TRBV7-6	TGTGCCAGCAGCCGGGCGGGAGGGGGGATCTACGAGCAGTACTTC	CASSRAGGGIYEQYF
.	.	TRBJ2-3	15	TRBV7-9	TGTGCCAGCAGCGCCCCCCTCCTAGGGACAGATACGCAGTATTTT	CASSAPLLGTDTQYF
.	.	TRBJ2-1	16	TRBV11-2	TGTGCCAGCAGCTTATGGGAAGCCGGATCCTACAATGAGCAGTTCTTC	CASSLWEAGSYNEQFF
.	.	TRBJ2-7	13	TRBV9	TGTGCCAGCAGCCCCGGAGGGTGGTACGAGCAGTACTTC	CASSPGGWYEQYF
.	.	TRBJ1-2	18	TRBV10-3	TGTGCCGCAAACAGGGAGGTAGGCCCCCTAAGCCCTAACTATGGCTACACCTTC	CAANREVGPLSPNYGYTF
TRBD1	.	TRBJ1-5	14	TRBV6-5	TGTGCCAGCAGCCGTCGGACAGGGGTACAGCCCCAGCATTTT	CASSRRTGVQPQHF
TRBD1	.	TRBJ2-3	16	TRBV28	TGTGCCAGCAGTTTACCAGGGACAGGGGAAGGAGATACGCAGTATTTT	CASSLPGTGEGDTQYF
.	.	TRBJ1-2	12	TRBV19	TGTGCCAGTAGTATAGCGGCTAATGGCTACACCTTC	CASSIAANGYTF
.	.	TRBJ2-1	18	TRBV7-8	TGTGCCAGCAGCTCGACCTGGGTCAGCGACCTCTCCTACAATGAGCAGTTCTTC	CASSSTWVSDLSYNEQFF
.	.	TRBJ1-4	14	TRBV6-5	TGTGCCAGCAGTTACCGAGGGGGTGGGGAAAAACTGTTTTTT	CASSYRGGGEKLFF
.	.	TRBJ1-1	12	TRBV5-8	TGTGCCAGCAGCTTGGACAGGACAAGGGACTTCTTT	CASSLDRTRDFF
.	.	TRBJ2-7	13	TRBV7-8	TGTGCCAGCCGGGGGCAGGGGCTCTACGAGCAGTACTTC	CASRGQGLYEQYF
.	.	TRBJ1-5	13	TRBV15	TGTGCCACCAGCAGAGGTAGCAATCAGCCCCAGCATTTT	CATSRGSNQPQHF
TRBD1	few	TRBJ1-1	15	TRBV28	TGTGCCAGCAGTTTACTTCGGCAACAGGGGGGAGAAGCTTTCTTT	CASSLLRQQGGEAFF
.	.	TRBJ2-1	15	TRBV19	TGTGCCAGTAGCCTTTCTAGGCGGGGACACAATGAGCAGTTCTTC	CASSLSRRGHNEQFF
.	.	TRBJ2-1	14	TRBV28	TGTGCCAGCAGTCCAACGGGACGGAATGGTGAGCAGTTCTTC	CASSPTGRNGEQFF
TRBD1	.	TRBJ2-2	16	TRBV5-1	TGCGCCAGCAGCTTATCCGGGACAGGGAACACCGGGGAGCTGTTTTTT	CASSLSGTGNTGELFF
.	.	TRBJ1-3	14	TRBV6-5	TGTGCCAGCAGTTACAGGAGCTCTGGAAACACCATATATTTT	CASSYRSSGNTIYF
TRBD1	.	TRBJ1-2	14	TRBV19	TGTGCCAGTAGTATCGGACAGGCCCCGTATGGCTACACCTTC	CASSIGQAPYGYTF
.	.	TRBJ1-4	18	TRBV11-2	TGTGCCAGCAGCTTAGATTTCGGGGGCGCGGCAACTAATGAAAAACTGTTTTTT	CASSLDFGGAATNEKLFF
.	.	TRBJ2-7	11	TRBV28	TGTGCCAGCAGTACCGGGACCGCAAGGGAATTC	CASSTGTAREF
.	.	TRBJ1-2	15	TRBV2	TGTGCCAGCAGCCACCAGAGCGCGAGTTTCCATGGCTACACCTTC	CASSHQSASFHGYTF
.	.	TRBJ2-3	13	TRBV9	TGTGCCAGCAGTGACGGGATTGTCAATACGCAGTATTTT	CASSDGIVNTQYF
.	once	TRBJ2-3	14	TRBV28	TGTGCCAGCAGCTCCAGGGTTGGCACAGATACGCAGTATTTT	CASSSRVGTDTQYF
.	.	TRBJ1-2	15	TRBV12-2	TGTGCAAGTCGCTTAACGCCCAAGGCGGACTATGGCTACACCTTC	CASRLTPKADYGYTF
.	.	TRBJ1-2	13	TRBV19	TGTGCCAGTAGTATAGATCTTGAAGAGGACTACACCTTC	CASSIDLEEDYTF
.	.	TRBJ1-2	12	TRBV11-2	TGTGCCAGCAGCTTAATGGGGGCCGGCTACACCTTC	CASSLMGAGYTF
.	.	TRBJ2-7	13	TRBV28	TGTGCCAGCAGTTTACAACAGGGTTACGAGCAGTACTTC	CASSLQQGYEQYF
.	once	TRBJ1-1	16	TRBV4-1	TGCGCCAGCAGCCGCTCCCGCAGCCAAGGGGTCACTGAAGCTTTCTTT	CASSRSRSQGVTEAFF
.	.	TRBJ2-1	15	TRBV27	TGTGCCAGCAGTTCTCCGACCTCCTCCTACAATGAGCAGTTCTTC	CASSSPTSSYNEQFF
.	few	TRBJ1-2	11	TRBV25-1	TGTGCCAGCGAAGACGGCTATGGCTACACCTTC	CASEDGYGYTF
.	.	TRBJ2-7	18	TRBV28	TGTGCCAGCATTGCTTCCAGGGTTGAAGACTTGGGGGACTACGAGCAGTACTTC	CASIASRVEDLGDYEQYF
.	.	TRBJ1-2	13	TRBV28	TGTGCCAGCAGTTTGTCACAGTATTATGGCTACACCTTC	CASSLSQYYGYTF
TRBD2	.	TRBJ2-7	17	TRBV28	TGTGCCAGCAGCCCACCCCAGGTAGCGGGAGGGCCGGGGGAGCAGTACTTC	CASSPPQVAGGPGEQYF
TRBD2	.	TRBJ2-1	13	TRBV6-6	TGTGCCAGCAGCCCCGGACTAGCAAATGAGCAGTTCTTC	CASSPGLANEQFF
.	.	TRBJ2-7	15	TRBV28	TGTGCCAGCAGTACCCTCAGGGACCTGGCCTACGAGCAGTACTTC	CASSTLRDLAYEQYF
.	.	TRBJ2-7	16	TRBV9	TGTGCCAGCAGCGTAGGGCCCCAGGCGGCATCCTACGAGCAGTACTTC	CASSVGPQAASYEQYF
.	.	TRBJ2-1	13	TRBV15	TGTGCCACCAAGCCAGACGGTTCCCATGAGCAGTTCTTC	CATKPDGSHEQFF
.	.	TRBJ1-2	14	TRBV4-1	TGCGCCAGCAGCCGACCGGCTGGGGAGGATGGCTACACCTTC	CASSRPAGEDGYTF
.	.	TRBJ1-1	15	TRBV9	TGTGCCAGCAGCGTAGTCGACATAATGAACACTGAAGCTTTCTTT	CASSVVDIMNTEAFF
.	few	TRBJ2-7	11	TRBV28	TGTGCCAGCAGTAACGGCTACGAGCAGTACTTC	CASSNGYEQYF